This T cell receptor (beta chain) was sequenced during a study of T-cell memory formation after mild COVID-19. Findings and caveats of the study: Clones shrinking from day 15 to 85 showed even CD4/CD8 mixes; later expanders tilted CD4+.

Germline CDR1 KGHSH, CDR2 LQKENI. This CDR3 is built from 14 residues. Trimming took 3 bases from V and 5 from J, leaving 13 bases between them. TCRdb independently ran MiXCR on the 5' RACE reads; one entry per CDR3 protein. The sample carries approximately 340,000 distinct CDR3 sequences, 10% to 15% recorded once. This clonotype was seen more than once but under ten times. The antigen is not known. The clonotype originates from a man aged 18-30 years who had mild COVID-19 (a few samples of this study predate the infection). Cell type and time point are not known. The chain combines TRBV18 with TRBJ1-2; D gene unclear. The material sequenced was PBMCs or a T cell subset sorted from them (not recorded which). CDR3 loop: CASSPVERDYGYTF. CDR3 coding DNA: TGTGCCAGCTCACCTGTCGAACGGGATTATGGCTACACCTTC.